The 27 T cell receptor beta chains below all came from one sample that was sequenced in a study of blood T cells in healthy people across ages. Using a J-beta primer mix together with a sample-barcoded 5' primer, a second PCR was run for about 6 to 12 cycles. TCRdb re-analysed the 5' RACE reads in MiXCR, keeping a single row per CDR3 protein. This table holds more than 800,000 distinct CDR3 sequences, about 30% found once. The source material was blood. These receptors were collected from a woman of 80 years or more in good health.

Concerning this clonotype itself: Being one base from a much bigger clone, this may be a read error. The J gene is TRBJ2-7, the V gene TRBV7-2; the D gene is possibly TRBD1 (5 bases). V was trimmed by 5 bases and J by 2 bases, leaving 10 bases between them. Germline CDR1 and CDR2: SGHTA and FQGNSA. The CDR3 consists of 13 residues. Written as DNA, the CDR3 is TGTGCCAGCAGCCGCAGGGTCGCCTACGAGCAGTACTTC. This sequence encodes CASSRRVAYEQYF. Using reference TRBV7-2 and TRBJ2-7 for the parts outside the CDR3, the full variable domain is GAGVSQSPSNKVTEKGKDVELRCDPISGHTALYWYRQSLGQGLEFLIYFQGNSAPDKSGLPSDRFSAERTGGSVSTLTIQRTQQEDSAVYLCASSRRVAYEQYFGPGTRLTVT.

CDR3 DNA sequence: TGTGCCAGCAGCCCCAGCCATGGTACAGCGCCATATGGCTACACCTTC. Its protein is CASSPSHGTAPYGYTF. The V call is TRBV3-1, the J call TRBJ1-2; no definite D call. CDR3 size: 16 residues. Germline V gives CDR1 LGHDT, CDR2 YNNKEL (reference sequence). The V end lost 4 bases, the J end lost 5 bases, and 20 bases lay between the germline ends.

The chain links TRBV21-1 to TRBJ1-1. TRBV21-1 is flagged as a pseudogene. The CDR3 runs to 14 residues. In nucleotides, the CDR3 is TGTGCCAGCAGCAAAGACGGCGGGGACACCGAAGCTTTCTTT. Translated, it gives CASSKDGGDTEAFF.

CDR3: CASKPGHYNTEAFF. For the CDR3, the DNA is TGTGCCAGCAAACCGGGACACTACAACACTGAAGCTTTCTTT. This rearrangement joins TRBV3-1 to TRBJ1-1; a possible D gene is TRBD1 (6 bases). This CDR3 spans 14 amino acids. Germline loops: CDR1 LGHDT, CDR2 YNNKEL (reference sequence). Trimming cost V 7 bases and J 2 bases, with 14 bases left between them.

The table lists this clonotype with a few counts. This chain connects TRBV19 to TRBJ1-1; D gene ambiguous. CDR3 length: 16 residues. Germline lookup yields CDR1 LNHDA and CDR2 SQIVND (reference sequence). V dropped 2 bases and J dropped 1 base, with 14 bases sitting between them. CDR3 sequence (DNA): TGTGCCAGTAGTATACCCGGCCGTGCGAGGAACACTGAAGCTTTCTTT. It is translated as CASSIPGRARNTEAFF. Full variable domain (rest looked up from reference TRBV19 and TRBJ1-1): DGGITQSPKYLFRKEGQNVTLSCEQNLNHDAMYWYRQDPGQGLRLIYYSQIVNDFQKGDIAEGYSVSREKKESFPLTVTSAQKNPTAFYLCASSIPGRARNTEAFFGQGTRLTVV.

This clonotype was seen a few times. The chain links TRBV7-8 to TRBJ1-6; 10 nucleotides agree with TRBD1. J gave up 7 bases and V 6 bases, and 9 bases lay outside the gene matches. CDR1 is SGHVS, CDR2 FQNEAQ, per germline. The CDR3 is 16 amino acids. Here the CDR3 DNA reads TGTGCCAGCAGGGGCACGGGACAGGGGAGGAATTCACCCCTCCACTTT. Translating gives CASRGTGQGRNSPLHF.

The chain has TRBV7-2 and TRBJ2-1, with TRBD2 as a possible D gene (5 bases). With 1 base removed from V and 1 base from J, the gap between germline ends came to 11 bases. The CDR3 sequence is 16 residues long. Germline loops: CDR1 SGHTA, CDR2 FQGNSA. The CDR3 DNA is TGTGCCAGCAGCTTAGTCTCGGGGATTTCCTACAATGAGCAGTTCTTC. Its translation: CASSLVSGISYNEQFF.

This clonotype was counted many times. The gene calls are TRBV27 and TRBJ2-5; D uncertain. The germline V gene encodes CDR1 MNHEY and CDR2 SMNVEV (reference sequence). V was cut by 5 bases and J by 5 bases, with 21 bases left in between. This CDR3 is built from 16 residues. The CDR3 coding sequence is TGTGCCAGCAGTAGAAGCAGACACCCCTCATACGAGACCCAGTACTTC. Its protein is CASSRSRHPSYETQYF.

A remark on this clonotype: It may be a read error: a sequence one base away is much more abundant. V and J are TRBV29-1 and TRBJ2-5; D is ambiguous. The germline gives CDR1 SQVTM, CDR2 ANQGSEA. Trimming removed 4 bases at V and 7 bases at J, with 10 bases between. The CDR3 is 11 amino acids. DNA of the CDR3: TGCAGCGTTGTCCGGAGTGGGACCCAGTACTTC. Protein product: CSVVRSGTQYF.

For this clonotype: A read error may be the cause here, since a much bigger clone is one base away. CDR3 sequence: CAIGGRRLNQPQHF. DNA for the CDR3: TGTGCCATCGGAGGACGGAGACTCAATCAGCCCCAGCATTTT. J is TRBJ1-5 and V is TRBV10-3; the D is unclear. The CDR3 runs to 14 residues. V dropped 8 bases and J dropped 3 bases, with 14 bases sitting between them. In germline, CDR1 is ENHRY, CDR2 SYGVKD.

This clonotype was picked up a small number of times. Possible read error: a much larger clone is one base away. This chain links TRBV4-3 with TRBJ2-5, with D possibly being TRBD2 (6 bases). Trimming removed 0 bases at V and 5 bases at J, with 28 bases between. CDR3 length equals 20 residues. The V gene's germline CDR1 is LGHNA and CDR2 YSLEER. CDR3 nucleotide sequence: TGCGCCAGCAGCCAAGACGATTTTTTTATCTCCGGGGGACGTGGGGAGACCCAGTACTTC. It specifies CASSQDDFFISGGRGETQYF.

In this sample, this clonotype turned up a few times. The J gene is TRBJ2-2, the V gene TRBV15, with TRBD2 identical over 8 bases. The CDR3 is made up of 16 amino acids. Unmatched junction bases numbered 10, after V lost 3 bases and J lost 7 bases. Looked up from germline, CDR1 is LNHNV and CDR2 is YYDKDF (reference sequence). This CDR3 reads CATSRKPGLGFGELFF. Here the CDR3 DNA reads TGTGCCACCAGCAGGAAGCCGGGACTAGGGTTCGGGGAGCTGTTTTTT.

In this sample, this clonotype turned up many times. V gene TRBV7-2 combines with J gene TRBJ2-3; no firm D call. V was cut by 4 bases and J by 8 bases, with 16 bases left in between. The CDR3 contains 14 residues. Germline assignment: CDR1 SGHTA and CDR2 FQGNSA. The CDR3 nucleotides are TGTGCCAGCAGCTCTATCCGGACGTCCCCTACGCAGTATTTT. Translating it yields CASSSIRTSPTQYF.

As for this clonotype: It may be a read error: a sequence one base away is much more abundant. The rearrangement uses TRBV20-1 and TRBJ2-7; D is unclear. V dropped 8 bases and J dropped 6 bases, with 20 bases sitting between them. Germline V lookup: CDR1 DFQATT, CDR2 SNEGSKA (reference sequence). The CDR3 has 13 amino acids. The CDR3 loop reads CSTPATGRGEQYF. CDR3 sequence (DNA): TGCAGTACTCCAGCGACGGGCCGCGGCGAGCAGTACTTC.

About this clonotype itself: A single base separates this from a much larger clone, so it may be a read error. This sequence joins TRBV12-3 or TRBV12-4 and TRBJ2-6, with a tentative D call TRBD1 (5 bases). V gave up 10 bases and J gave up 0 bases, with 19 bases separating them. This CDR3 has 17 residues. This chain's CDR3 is CATQGLDGFSGANVLTF. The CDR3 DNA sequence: TGTGCCACCCAGGGTTTGGACGGGTTCTCTGGGGCCAACGTCCTGACTTTC.

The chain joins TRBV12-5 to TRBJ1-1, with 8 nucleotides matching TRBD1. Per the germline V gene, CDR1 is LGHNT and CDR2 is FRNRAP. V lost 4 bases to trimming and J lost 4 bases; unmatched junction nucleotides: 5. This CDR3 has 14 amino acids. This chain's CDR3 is CASGSGQGATEAFF. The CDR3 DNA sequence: TGTGCTAGTGGTTCTGGACAGGGAGCCACTGAAGCTTTCTTT.

The CDR3: CASSDSSYNSPLHF. The CDR3 region has the DNA TGTGCCAGCTCTGACAGTTCCTATAATTCACCCCTCCACTTT. The rearrangement uses TRBV18 and TRBJ1-6; TRBD1 might be the D (5 bases). The CDR3 contains 14 residues. Germline loops: CDR1 KGHSH, CDR2 LQKENI. Between the trimmed V and J ends, which lost 6 bases and 1 base, there was a span of 7 bases.

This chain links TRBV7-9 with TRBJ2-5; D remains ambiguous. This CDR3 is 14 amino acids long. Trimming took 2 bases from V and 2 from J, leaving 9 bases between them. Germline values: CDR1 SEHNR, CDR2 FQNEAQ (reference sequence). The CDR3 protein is CASSLMGRQETQYF. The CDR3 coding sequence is TGTGCCAGCAGCTTAATGGGCCGACAAGAGACCCAGTACTTC.

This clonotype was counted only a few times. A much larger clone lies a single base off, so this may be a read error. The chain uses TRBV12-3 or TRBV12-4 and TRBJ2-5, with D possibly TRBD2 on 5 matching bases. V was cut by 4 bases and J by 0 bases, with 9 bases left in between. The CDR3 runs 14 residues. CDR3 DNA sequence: TGTGCCAGCAGTTGCTCGGGGAACCAAGAGACCCAGTACTTC. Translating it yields CASSCSGNQETQYF.

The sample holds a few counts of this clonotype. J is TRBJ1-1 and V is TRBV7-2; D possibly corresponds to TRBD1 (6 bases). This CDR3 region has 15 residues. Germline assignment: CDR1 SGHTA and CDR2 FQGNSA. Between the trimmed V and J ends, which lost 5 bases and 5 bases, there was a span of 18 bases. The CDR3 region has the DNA TGTGCCAGCAGCCCAAATCTTGTCAGGGGAACTGAAGCTTTCTTT. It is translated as CASSPNLVRGTEAFF.

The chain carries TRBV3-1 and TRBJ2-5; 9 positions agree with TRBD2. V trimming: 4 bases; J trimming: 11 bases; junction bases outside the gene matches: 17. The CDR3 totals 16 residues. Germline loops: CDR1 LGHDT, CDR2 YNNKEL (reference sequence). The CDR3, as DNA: TGTGCCAGCAGCCCCTCTAGCGGGGAGCGTACAATGCAGCAGTACTTC. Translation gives CASSPSSGERTMQQYF.

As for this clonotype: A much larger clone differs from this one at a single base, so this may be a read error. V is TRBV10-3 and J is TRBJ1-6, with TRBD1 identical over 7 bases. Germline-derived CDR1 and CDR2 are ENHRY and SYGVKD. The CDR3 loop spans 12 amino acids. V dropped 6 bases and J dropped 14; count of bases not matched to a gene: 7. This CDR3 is CAIRGTESSLHF. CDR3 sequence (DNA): TGTGCCATCAGGGGGACAGAATCATCCCTCCACTTT.

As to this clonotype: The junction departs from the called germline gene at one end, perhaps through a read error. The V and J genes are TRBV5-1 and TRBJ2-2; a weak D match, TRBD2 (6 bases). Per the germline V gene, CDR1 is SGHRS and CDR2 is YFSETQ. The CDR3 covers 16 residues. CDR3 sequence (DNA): TGCACCAGCAGCTCAACCGGGACTCTGAACACCGGGGAGCTGTTTTTT. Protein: CTSSSTGTLNTGELFF.

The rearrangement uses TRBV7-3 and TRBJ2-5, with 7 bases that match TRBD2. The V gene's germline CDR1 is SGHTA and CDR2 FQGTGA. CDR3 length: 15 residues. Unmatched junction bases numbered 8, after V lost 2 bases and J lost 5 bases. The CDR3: CASSLSAGAGETQYF. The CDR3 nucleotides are TGTGCCAGCAGCTTATCGGCGGGAGCGGGTGAGACCCAGTACTTC.

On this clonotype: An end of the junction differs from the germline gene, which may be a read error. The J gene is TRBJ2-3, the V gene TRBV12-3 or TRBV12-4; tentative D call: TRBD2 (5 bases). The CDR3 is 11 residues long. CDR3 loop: CASQRADTQYF. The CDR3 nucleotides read TGTGCCAGCCAGAGGGCAGATACGCAGTATTTC.

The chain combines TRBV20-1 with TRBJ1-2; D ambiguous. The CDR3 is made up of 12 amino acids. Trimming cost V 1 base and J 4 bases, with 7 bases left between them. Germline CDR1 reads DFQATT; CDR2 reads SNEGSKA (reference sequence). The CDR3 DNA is TGCAGTGCTAGAGGCATAGGCTATGGCTACACCTTC. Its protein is CSARGIGYGYTF.

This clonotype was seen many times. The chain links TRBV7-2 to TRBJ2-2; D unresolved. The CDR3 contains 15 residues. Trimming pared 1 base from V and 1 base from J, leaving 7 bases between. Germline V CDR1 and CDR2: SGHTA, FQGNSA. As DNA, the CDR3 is TGTGCCAGCAGCTTAGAGCTTATGAACACCGGGGAGCTGTTTTTT. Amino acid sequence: CASSLELMNTGELFF. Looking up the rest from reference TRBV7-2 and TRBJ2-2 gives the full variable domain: GAGVSQSPSNKVTEKGKDVELRCDPISGHTALYWYRQSLGQGLEFLIYFQGNSAPDKSGLPSDRFSAERTGGSVSTLTIQRTQQEDSAVYLCASSLELMNTGELFFGEGSRLTVL.